This TCR beta chain was identified during a study of OX40 agonist ivuxolimab in advanced cancers. The overall study: Patients receiving dose escalation had hepatocellular carcinoma, melanoma, renal cell or head and neck cancer. Partial responses occurred in Three dose-escalation patients, one with hepatocellular carcinoma and two with cutaneous melanoma. Study-wide findings and caveats: Antigen specificity remained undetermined for the expanded peripheral T cells.

Drawing of blood for sampling happened at baseline, at cycle 4 day 1, and at cycle 7 day 1. Sequencing used immunoSEQ multiplex PCR; TCRdb keeps in-frame clones, though not all of them. This sample has some 77,000 clones; more than 70% occur once, and the top ten carry around 2%. On this clone itself: What it binds is unknown.

The sequence derives from an adult with an advanced solid tumor such as melanoma, head and neck, liver or kidney cancer. This material consisted of CD4+ or CD8+ T cells sorted from blood, taken in a trial of the OX40 agonist ivuxolimab.

The CDR3 protein is CSASTGANEKLFF. Written as DNA, the CDR3 is TGCAGCGCTTCCACAGGGGCGAATGAAAAACTGTTTTTT. The chain has TRBV29-1 and TRBJ1-4; 7 bases align to TRBD1. The CDR3 contains 13 residues. In germline, CDR1 is SQVTM, CDR2 ANQGSEA. V lost 7 bases to trimming and J lost 5 bases; unmatched junction nucleotides: 7.